This T cell receptor (beta chain) was sequenced for a study of Ad26.COV2.S vaccination and SARS-CoV-2 variants. In the study overall: Ad26.COV2.S given intramuscularly, once or twice 56 days apart.

Losses at the gene ends were 2 bases for V and 12 bases for J; bases not matched to a gene: 16. This CDR3 is built from 15 residues. CDR1 and CDR2 (germline): SGHRS, YFSETQ. Sequenced by immunoSEQ multiplex PCR; TCRdb stores in-frame clones only, minus some. Of approximately 350,000 clones detected, around four fifths appear once; the ten largest clones hold more than 7%. Treatment noted: 15 to 20 received Ad26.COV2.S at low or high dose, single or two shots; five or six received placebo; per-sample allocation not given. Material that was analyzed had been drawn on day 63 after the first vaccine or placebo injection.

The clonotype was recovered from a person aged 18 to 59 who received the Ad26.COV2.S COVID-19 vaccine or a placebo. Sequencing was performed on peripheral blood, taken in a trial of Ad26.COV2.S vaccine versus placebo. The J gene is TRBJ1-2, the V gene TRBV5-1; 7 bases fit TRBD1. The CDR3 DNA reads TGCGCCAGCAGCTTAAAGCAGACAGGGTCTAGGGGTGACACCTTC. This sequence encodes CASSLKQTGSRGDTF.